The 25 T cell receptor beta chains presented below share a single source sample, sequenced in a study of beta chain features in type 1 diabetes. Study results and limitations: Shortening that was moderate but significant affected the TCRB CDR3s of Type 1 diabetes patients in all four CD4+ subsets.

Expressed TCRB transcripts were sequenced because the entire RNA isolate underwent reverse transcription. Measured with immunoSEQ multiplex PCR; TCRdb has only the in-frame clones, and not every one. The data show fewer than 300,000 clones, roughly 10% seen once. The antigens of these receptors remain unknown. Input material: naive CD4+ T cells from blood. The receptor set was obtained from a man aged 25 to 40 with type 1 diabetes.

In its sample, this clone was seen a few times. The chain has TRBV5-1 and TRBJ2-5; TRBD1 matches 9 bases. This CDR3 region has 15 residues. Germline CDR1 and CDR2: SGHRS and YFSETQ. The V and J ends lost 4 bases and 3 bases, in that order; junction bases with no gene match: 7. The CDR3 DNA reads as TGCGCCAGCAGCGTACGACAGGGGGGTAAAGAGACCCAGTACTTC. Its protein is CASSVRQGGKETQYF.

J is TRBJ2-2 and V is TRBV9; D possibly corresponds to TRBD2 (5 bases). The CDR3 loop spans 14 amino acids. CDR1 and CDR2 (germline): SGDLS, YYNGEE. V was clipped by 5 bases and J by 1 base, with 9 bases between them. The CDR3, as DNA: TGTGCCAGCAGGCGGGTCCAGAACACCGGGGAGCTGTTTTTT. Its translation is CASRRVQNTGELFF.

V usage is TRBV19 and J usage is TRBJ2-5, with D maybe TRBD2 (5 bases). This CDR3 is built from 15 residues. The germline V and J ends were trimmed by 0 bases and 5 bases, with 13 bases remaining between them. CDR1 and CDR2 (germline): LNHDA, SQIVND (reference sequence). In DNA, the CDR3 is TGTGCCAGTAGTATAGAAAGGGCTAGCTGGGAGACCCAGTACTTC. As protein: CASSIERASWETQYF.

The J gene is TRBJ1-2, the V gene TRBV10-3; 10 bases map to TRBD1. This CDR3 is built from 12 residues. Germline V gives CDR1 ENHRY, CDR2 SYGVKD. CDR3 sequence (DNA): TGTGCTTCGGGACAGGGGACGCATGGCTACACCTTC. This encodes CASGQGTHGYTF.

The CDR3 region is CAWSGGGEVEQFF. DNA for the CDR3: TGTGCCTGGAGCGGCGGGGGGGAAGTTGAGCAGTTCTTC. The chain combines TRBV30 with TRBJ2-1, with 9 bases aligning to TRBD2. The germline CDR1 and CDR2 sequences are GTSNPN and SVGIG (reference sequence). Unmatched junction bases numbered 6, after V lost 3 bases and J lost 9 bases. This CDR3 has 13 residues. Using reference TRBV30 and TRBJ2-1 for the parts outside the CDR3, the full variable domain is SQTIHQWPATLVQPVGSPLSLECTVEGTSNPNLYWYRQAAGRGLQLLFYSVGIGQISSEVPQNLSASRPQDRQFILSSKKLLLSDSGFYLCAWSGGGEVEQFFGPGTRLTVL.

This clone came up a few times. Here the CDR3 DNA reads TGTGCCAGCAGTCGAAGCCAAGCTGAAAAACTGTTTTTT. It specifies CASSRSQAEKLFF. The chain carries TRBV2 and TRBJ1-4, with D unresolved. The CDR3 loop spans 13 amino acids. CDR1 and CDR2 (germline): SNHLY, FYNNEI. Between the trimmed V and J ends, which lost 5 bases and 7 bases, there was a span of 11 bases.

J is TRBJ1-1 and V is TRBV29-1; 8 nucleotides agree with TRBD1. The CDR3 spans 13 residues. Unmatched junction bases numbered 6, after V lost 5 bases and J lost 4 bases. Germline CDR1 and CDR2: SQVTM and ANQGSEA. This chain's CDR3 is CSVTGQGGTEAFF. CDR3 in DNA: TGCAGCGTTACTGGACAGGGAGGCACTGAAGCTTTCTTT.

The chain links TRBV11-1 to TRBJ2-1; tentatively, D is TRBD1 (6 bases). There are 13 residues in the CDR3. Germline V gene data show CDR1 as SGHAT and CDR2 as FQDESV (reference sequence). With 1 base removed from V and 9 bases from J, the gap between germline ends came to 10 bases. DNA for the CDR3: TGTGCCAGCAGCTTAGGGGAAGGGGGTGAGCAGTTCTTC. This sequence encodes CASSLGEGGEQFF.

This clone was recorded a few times. The CDR3 sequence: CSVEGFGQGWTEAFF. CDR3 in DNA: TGCAGCGTTGAAGGTTTCGGACAGGGATGGACTGAAGCTTTCTTT. The chain carries TRBV29-1 and TRBJ1-1, with 8 bases lining up with TRBD1. CDR3 length: 15 amino acids. J was trimmed by 5 bases and V by 1 base; bases with no gene match: 9. Germline loops: CDR1 SQVTM, CDR2 ANQGSEA.

This clone was seen more than once but under ten times. The genes are TRBV2 and TRBJ2-2, with D maybe TRBD2 (6 bases). The V end lost 0 bases, the J end lost 4 bases, and 6 bases lay between the germline ends. The CDR3 sequence is 14 residues long. Germline V gives CDR1 SNHLY, CDR2 FYNNEI. The CDR3 loop reads CASSEAGGTGELFF. In DNA form, the CDR3 reads TGTGCCAGCAGTGAAGCGGGGGGCACCGGGGAGCTGTTTTTT. The variable domain in full, completed from reference TRBV2 and TRBJ2-2, reads EPEVTQTPSHQVTQMGQEVILRCVPISNHLYFYWYRQILGQKVEFLVSFYNNEISEKSEIFDDQFSVERPDGSNFTLKIRSTKLEDSAMYFCASSEAGGTGELFFGEGSRLTVL.

This clone turned up a few times. The rearrangement links TRBV2 to TRBJ2-1; 8 positions agree with TRBD1. The V segment lost 6 bases and the J segment 7 bases; nucleotides outside the gene matches: 2. CDR3 length: 12 residues. The germline V gene has CDR1 SNHLY and CDR2 FYNNEI. The CDR3 spells CASRDRANEQFF. The DNA of the CDR3 is TGTGCCAGCAGGGACAGGGCTAATGAGCAGTTCTTC.

The table lists this clone with a few counts. The gene calls are TRBV6-4 and TRBJ2-6; D remains ambiguous. There are 14 residues in the CDR3. V was trimmed by 6 bases and J by 0 bases, leaving 6 bases between them. Germline-derived CDR1 and CDR2 are MRHNA and SNTAGT. DNA for the CDR3: TGTGCCAGCAGGAGGAACTCTGGGGCCAACGTCCTGACTTTC. This gives the protein CASRRNSGANVLTF.

This clone was counted only a few times. This CDR3 is also generated by other DNA sequences in the sample. The chain links TRBV28 to TRBJ2-7; possible D gene TRBD1, 6 bases. This CDR3 is 12 amino acids long. Trimming removed 6 bases from V and 1 base from J, with 7 bases in between. Per the germline V gene, CDR1 is MDHEN and CDR2 is SYDVKM. The chain's CDR3 is CASRTGSYEQYF. CDR3 bases: TGTGCCAGCAGGACAGGTTCCTACGAGCAGTACTTC.

This clone appeared a few times. The V gene is TRBV11-2, the J gene TRBJ1-2; D might be TRBD1 (6 bases). The CDR3 totals 17 residues. Germline CDR1 reads SGHAT; CDR2 reads FQNNGV. The V and J ends lost 1 base and 0 bases respectively, with 15 bases between them. The CDR3 region is CASSLAAGALSNYGYTF. CDR3 DNA sequence: TGTGCCAGCAGCTTAGCGGCAGGGGCCCTATCTAACTATGGCTACACCTTC.

This chain uses TRBV2 with TRBJ1-6, with D perhaps matching TRBD1 (6 bases). The V end lost 5 bases, the J end lost 7 bases, and 9 bases lay between the germline ends. Germline V gene sequence: CDR1 SNHLY, CDR2 FYNNEI. The CDR3 contains 13 residues. The DNA of the CDR3 is TGTGCCAGCAGTTTGAGGGGGAATTCACCCCTCCACTTT. Its protein is CASSLRGNSPLHF.

This clone has just a few counts. This chain links TRBV7-9 with TRBJ1-4, with TRBD1 matching over 7 bases. This CDR3 spans 17 amino acids. V lost 1 base, J lost 8 bases, and 13 bases stayed unmatched. Germline assignment: CDR1 SEHNR and CDR2 FQNEAQ (reference sequence). The CDR3 coding sequence is TGTGCCAGCAGCTTAGTAATGTCAGTTGGGACAGCCGAAAAACTGTTTTTT. It specifies CASSLVMSVGTAEKLFF.

A few counts support this clone. V gene TRBV5-1 combines with J gene TRBJ2-3; D is possibly TRBD1 (6 bases). The germline V gene encodes CDR1 SGHRS and CDR2 YFSETQ. The CDR3 has 15 residues. With 0 bases removed from V and 6 bases from J, the gap between germline ends came to 14 bases. The CDR3: CASSLAGQPTDTQYF. In DNA, the CDR3 is TGCGCCAGCAGCTTGGCTGGACAGCCGACCGATACGCAGTATTTT.

CDR3 bases: TGTGCCAGCAGCTTCCTTAACAATGAGCAGTTCTTC. As protein: CASSFLNNEQFF. J is TRBJ2-1 and V is TRBV5-4; D ambiguous. The CDR3 sequence is 12 residues long. The V gene lost 2 bases and the J gene lost 5 bases, with 5 bases spanning the gap. Germline V CDR1 and CDR2: SGHNT, YYREEE (reference sequence).

The chain has TRBV5-6 and TRBJ2-5; D is perhaps TRBD1 (6 bases). Germline V gene data show CDR1 as SGHDT and CDR2 as YYEEEE. The CDR3 covers 14 residues. With 1 base removed from V and 5 bases from J, the gap between germline ends came to 12 bases. DNA for the CDR3: TGTGCCAGCAGCTTGTGGGCCAGGGGTGAGACCCAGTACTTC. Encoded protein: CASSLWARGETQYF.

The rearrangement joins TRBV5-1 to TRBJ1-4, with 9 bases identical to TRBD1. The CDR3 extends over 17 amino acids. The junction had 15 bases not matched to a gene; V was cut back by 4 bases and J by 8 bases. Per germline, CDR1 SGHRS and CDR2 YFSETQ. This CDR3 is CASSRRDRASPGEKLFF. CDR3 DNA: TGCGCCAGCAGCCGCCGGGACAGGGCGTCTCCCGGGGAAAAACTGTTTTTT.

The chain is built from TRBV5-1 and TRBJ1-2; a possible D gene is TRBD1 (5 bases). The CDR3 is 16 amino acids. The germline V and J ends were trimmed by 1 base and 3 bases, with 16 bases remaining between them. Germline-derived CDR1 and CDR2 are SGHRS and YFSETQ. CDR3 sequence reads: CASSLLVGQGDYGYTF. CDR3 in DNA: TGCGCCAGCAGCTTGCTGGTGGGGCAAGGAGACTATGGCTACACCTTC. Together with reference TRBV5-1 and TRBJ1-2, the CDR3 gives the full variable domain: KAGVTQTPRYLIKTRGQQVTLSCSPISGHRSVSWYQQTPGQGLQFLFEYFSETQRNKGNFPGRFSGRQFSNSRSEMNVSTLELGDSALYLCASSLLVGQGDYGYTFGSGTRLTVV.

In this sample, this clone turned up a few times. V and J are TRBV14 and TRBJ1-6; D remains unclear. Trimming took off 4 bases at V and 9 bases at J, with 13 bases between the two ends. Germline V gene data show CDR1 as SGHDN and CDR2 as FVKESK. The CDR3 has 14 amino acids. CDR3 region: CASSLLAEGSPLHF. CDR3 in DNA: TGTGCCAGCAGCCTTCTGGCCGAGGGTTCACCCCTCCACTTT.

In regard to this clone: Other DNA sequences within the sample encode an identical CDR3. V and J are TRBV4-3 and TRBJ2-2; weak D call: TRBD1 (6 bases). V lost 0 bases and J lost 6, with 8 bases in between. This CDR3 is built from 14 residues. The germline gives CDR1 LGHNA, CDR2 YSLEER. The CDR3 here is CASSQEGGAGELFF. CDR3 bases: TGCGCCAGCAGCCAAGAAGGGGGTGCCGGGGAGCTGTTTTTT.

There are a few counts of this clone. The chain recombines TRBV2 with TRBJ2-5; D is possibly TRBD2 (6 bases). V was clipped by 6 bases and J by 1 base, with 12 bases between them. The CDR3 is 14 amino acids. Germline V gives CDR1 SNHLY, CDR2 FYNNEI. DNA of the CDR3: TGTGCCAGCAGGAGGGCGGGGTCCCAAGAGACCCAGTACTTC. It encodes CASRRAGSQETQYF.

This clone was seen only a few times. The J gene is TRBJ2-1, the V gene TRBV11-3, with D perhaps TRBD1 (7 bases). V dropped 4 bases and J dropped 3 bases, with 13 bases sitting between them. The CDR3 is 15 amino acids. Looked up from germline, CDR1 is SGHNT and CDR2 is YENEEA. DNA for the CDR3: TGTGCCAGCAGCTACCAGGGGGGCGGCTACAATGAGCAGTTCTTC. This codes for CASSYQGGGYNEQFF.